What follows are 32 T cell receptor beta chains derived from one specimen sequenced in a study of T cell responses to AZD1222 COVID-19 vaccine. Generated by immunoSEQ multiplex PCR, the TCRdb table keeps only in-frame clones and is missing some. The sample has under 80,000 clones, around 81% seen once. Sequences were derived from peripheral blood, sampled 28 days after the second AZD1222 dose. The receptors were sampled from an adult who received the AZD1222 COVID-19 vaccine.

The chain employs TRBV18 and TRBJ2-1; the match to TRBD2 covers 8 bases. The CDR3 is made up of 16 amino acids. Germline CDR1 is KGHSH and CDR2 is LQKENI. V shed 6 bases and J 3 bases; nucleotides not matched to a gene: 10. The CDR3 bases are TGTGCCAGCTCCGACCCCGGGACTAGGGGCTACAATGAGCAGTTCTTC. Translation: CASSDPGTRGYNEQFF.

The chain links TRBV5-1 to TRBJ2-5; either TRBD1 or TRBD2 may supply D (5 bases each). Trimming stripped 1 base from V and 1 base from J, with 11 bases between. CDR1 SGHRS and CDR2 YFSETQ come from the germline V gene. This CDR3 is built from 15 residues. CDR3 residues: CASSLTWGIQETQYF. For the CDR3, the DNA is TGCGCCAGCAGCTTGACTTGGGGGATCCAAGAGACCCAGTACTTC.

This clone occurred a few times. The rearrangement links TRBV11-2 to TRBJ2-7, with TRBD1 as a possible D gene (6 bases). The V and J ends lost 0 bases and 2 bases respectively, with 8 bases between them. This CDR3 contains 14 residues. Germline-derived CDR1 and CDR2 are SGHAT and FQNNGV. The CDR3 DNA reads as TGTGCCAGCAGCTTAGAGGGGGCAGCCTACGAGCAGTACTTC. This gives the protein CASSLEGAAYEQYF.

V usage is TRBV25-1 and J usage is TRBJ2-5, with D possibly called TRBD1 or TRBD2 (7 bases each). In germline, CDR1 is MGHDK, CDR2 SYGVNS. V gave up 7 bases and J gave up 5 bases, with 14 bases separating them. The CDR3 is 13 amino acids. The CDR3 loop is CASKGGGGETQYF. The DNA of the CDR3 is TGTGCCAGCAAGGGAGGGGGCGGGGAGACCCAGTACTTC.

This rearrangement joins TRBV3-1 (or the pseudogene TRBV3-2) to TRBJ2-1; the match to TRBD1 covers 7 bases. Germline V lookup: CDR1 LGHDT, CDR2 YNNKEL (reference sequence). Trimming removed 3 bases from V and 6 bases from J; junction bases left unmatched: 8. The CDR3 sequence is 15 residues long. CDR3 loop: CASSQEPTGANEQFF. The CDR3 DNA follows: TGTGCCAGCAGCCAGGAACCAACAGGGGCCAATGAGCAGTTCTTC.

The rearrangement links TRBV10-3 to TRBJ2-1, with D perhaps TRBD2 (5 bases). V was pared by 3 bases and J by 8 bases, with 17 bases between. The CDR3 extends over 15 amino acids. CDR1 is ENHRY, CDR2 SYGVKD, per germline. The CDR3 spells CAISETPPRADEQFF. The CDR3 DNA reads as TGTGCCATCAGTGAAACTCCTCCGCGGGCGGATGAGCAGTTCTTC.

This clone was counted only a few times. This rearrangement joins TRBV7-2 to TRBJ2-3; 8 nucleotides align to TRBD2. With 5 bases clipped from V and 6 bases from J, the junction kept 7 bases outside the gene matches. The CDR3 has 14 amino acids. Germline V lookup: CDR1 SGHTA, CDR2 FQGNSA. The CDR3 DNA reads as TGTGCCAGCAGCCCCGTAGCGGGACTTGATACGCAGTATTTT. This sequence encodes CASSPVAGLDTQYF.

The V gene is TRBV2, the J gene TRBJ1-2; maybe TRBD1 (6 bases). The length of the CDR3 is 14 residues. Germline loops: CDR1 SNHLY, CDR2 FYNNEI. The V gene lost 3 bases and the J gene lost 2 bases, with 10 bases spanning the gap. This CDR3 is CASSDRQGNYGYTF. In DNA, the CDR3 is TGTGCCAGCAGTGACCGTCAGGGGAACTATGGCTACACCTTC.

The chain employs TRBV6-5 and TRBJ2-7, with 9 positions matching TRBD1. The V segment lost 6 bases and the J segment 6 bases; nucleotides outside the gene matches: 6. The germline CDR1 and CDR2 sequences are MNHEY and SVGAGI. There are 13 residues in the CDR3. CDR3: CASRGTGMPEQYF. CDR3 sequence (DNA): TGTGCCAGCAGGGGGACAGGGATGCCCGAGCAGTACTTC.

This chain connects TRBV6-5 to TRBJ2-7, with 8 bases identical to TRBD2. Germline V gene lookup returns CDR1 MNHEY and CDR2 SVGAGI. J was trimmed by 2 bases and V by 6 bases; bases with no gene match: 9. This CDR3 is 15 amino acids long. This CDR3 reads CASSPFGGAPYEQYF. The CDR3 bases are TGTGCCAGCAGCCCCTTCGGGGGGGCCCCCTACGAGCAGTACTTC.

With respect to this clone: The sample has other DNA sequences that encode this CDR3 too. The chain recombines TRBV24-1 with TRBJ1-5, with 7 bases aligning to TRBD1. Germline-derived CDR1 and CDR2 are KGHDR and SFDVKD. The trim removed 3 bases at V and 1 base at J, leaving 2 bases unmatched. This CDR3 comprises 15 residues. The CDR3 nucleotides are TGTGCCACCAGTGATGAGGGGGCGAGCAATCAGCCCCAGCATTTT. This sequence encodes CATSDEGASNQPQHF.

For this clone: One junction end does not reproduce the germline sequence, and a read error may be involved. CDR3 sequence: CASSYSNTGELFF. The CDR3, as DNA: TGTGCCAGCAGTTACTCGAACACTGGGGAGCTGTTTTTT. The chain links TRBV6-5 to TRBJ2-2; no definite D call. CDR1 is MNHEY and CDR2 is SVGAGI in the germline V gene. This CDR3 is 13 amino acids long.

V gene TRBV27 combines with J gene TRBJ1-1; D call uncertain. This CDR3 has 12 residues. CDR1 and CDR2 (germline): MNHEY, SMNVEV (reference sequence). V was clipped by 6 bases and J by 1 base, with 6 bases between them. The CDR3 loop is CASSPGNTEAFF. In nucleotides, the CDR3 is TGTGCCAGCAGCCCGGGGAACACTGAAGCTTTCTTT.

This sequence joins TRBV29-1 and TRBJ2-2; 8 bases line up with TRBD1. The germline gives CDR1 SQVTM, CDR2 ANQGSEA. The CDR3 covers 15 residues. V shed 5 bases, J shed 2 bases, and the junction held 7 bases outside the gene matches. The CDR3 region has the DNA TGCAGCGTTACTTCAGGGGGCCCAAACACCGGGGAGCTGTTTTTT. Encoded protein: CSVTSGGPNTGELFF.

The V call is TRBV15, the J call TRBJ1-4; D is ambiguous. The germline gives CDR1 LNHNV, CDR2 YYDKDF (reference sequence). The CDR3 has 14 amino acids. Trimming removed 1 base from V and 4 bases from J, with 7 bases in between. Written as DNA, the CDR3 is TGTGCCACCAGCAGAGCGGGAGTTAATGAAAAACTGTTTTTT. It translates to CATSRAGVNEKLFF.

This rearrangement joins TRBV10-2 to TRBJ2-2; D ambiguous. The germline V gene encodes CDR1 WSHSY and CDR2 SAAADI. V was trimmed by 7 bases and J by 5 bases, leaving 14 bases between them. The CDR3 loop spans 14 amino acids. The CDR3 nucleotides are TGCGCCAGCACGTGGCAAATGGTGACCGGGGAGCTGTTTTTT. Amino acid sequence: CASTWQMVTGELFF.

J is TRBJ2-3 and V is TRBV19; D gene uncertain. Between the trimmed V and J ends, which lost 6 bases and 4 bases, there was a span of 17 bases. The length of the CDR3 is 15 residues. In germline, CDR1 is LNHDA, CDR2 SQIVND (reference sequence). CDR3 sequence (DNA): TGTGCCAGTAGGGGCGGTACGTTGTTCGCAGATACGCAGTATTTT. Translation: CASRGGTLFADTQYF.

This clone was counted only a few times. The chain uses TRBV28 and TRBJ2-7, with D uncertain. The CDR3 contains 14 residues. CDR1 is MDHEN and CDR2 is SYDVKM in the germline V gene. V lost 7 bases to trimming and J lost 3 bases, with 16 bases between them. For the CDR3, the DNA is TGTGCCAGCACTCCTACCCAAACCCTCTACGAGCAGTACTTC. It yields the protein CASTPTQTLYEQYF.

The rearrangement joins TRBV21-1 to TRBJ2-7; the table gives TRBD2 as D, unverified against the DNA. TRBV21-1 constitutes a pseudogene. The CDR3 runs 15 residues. CDR3 DNA sequence: TGTGCCAGCAGCCCCGGGGGGGTAGGGGACCACGAGCAGTACTTC. Its translation is CASSPGGVGDHEQYF.

The gene calls are TRBV4-3 and TRBJ1-2; D uncertain. V was clipped by 0 bases and J by 3 bases, with 11 bases between them. The CDR3 runs 15 residues. The V gene's germline CDR1 is LGHNA and CDR2 YSLEER. The CDR3 nucleotides are TGCGCCAGCAGCCAAGAGGTGCAAGACTACTATGGCTACACCTTC. It translates to CASSQEVQDYYGYTF.

The genes are TRBV13 and TRBJ2-3; either TRBD1 or TRBD2 may supply D (5 bases each). This CDR3 comprises 16 residues. Germline lookup yields CDR1 PRHDT and CDR2 FYEKMQ (reference sequence). Trimming took 2 bases from V and 3 from J, leaving 15 bases between them. CDR3 DNA sequence: TGTGCCAGCAGCTTACGGTCTGGGGGAGAAACAGATACGCAGTATTTT. It specifies CASSLRSGGETDTQYF. The variable domain in full, with the rest retrieved from reference TRBV13 and TRBJ2-3, is AAGVIQSPRHLIKEKRETATLKCYPIPRHDTVYWYQQGPGQDPQFLISFYEKMQSDKGSIPDRFSAQQFSDYHSELNMSSLELGDSALYFCASSLRSGGETDTQYFGPGTRLTVL.

The rearrangement uses TRBV28 and TRBJ1-1; D may be TRBD1 (5 bases). Germline-derived CDR1 and CDR2 are MDHEN and SYDVKM. The CDR3 runs 14 residues. Trimming removed 2 bases from V and 7 bases from J, with 14 bases in between. For the CDR3, the DNA is TGTGCCAGCAGTTTACTACCCAGGGAGAATGAAGCTTTCTTT. It codes for CASSLLPRENEAFF. Full variable domain (missing parts from reference TRBV28 and TRBJ1-1): DVKVTQSSRYLVKRTGEKVFLECVQDMDHENMFWYRQDPGLGLRLIYFSYDVKMKEKGDIPEGYSVSREKKERFSLILESASTNQTSMYLCASSLLPRENEAFFGQGTRLTVV.

As concerns this clone: In the same sample, other DNA sequences code for this CDR3. The chain joins TRBV27 to TRBJ1-2; D ambiguous. The CDR3 length is 12 residues. Germline CDR1 is MNHEY and CDR2 is SMNVEV (reference sequence). Between the trimmed V and J ends, which lost 0 bases and 4 bases, there was a span of 3 bases. The CDR3, as DNA: TGTGCCAGCAGTTTATCAGGCTATGGCTACACCTTC. It specifies CASSLSGYGYTF.

The J gene is TRBJ2-2, the V gene TRBV30; TRBD2 is a possible D gene (6 bases). Trimming pared 5 bases from V and 6 bases from J, leaving 13 bases between. The CDR3 totals 13 residues. Germline-derived CDR1 and CDR2 are GTSNPN and SVGIG (reference sequence). CDR3 region: CAWDGSGAGELFF. CDR3 DNA sequence: TGTGCCTGGGACGGGAGTGGGGCCGGGGAGCTGTTTTTT.

The gene calls are TRBV19 and TRBJ2-5; TRBD2 might be the D (6 bases). V was trimmed by 5 bases and J by 5 bases, leaving 9 bases between them. CDR1 and CDR2 (germline): LNHDA, SQIVND (reference sequence). The CDR3 runs 12 residues. The CDR3 DNA follows: TGTGCCAGTAGTCCCGCGGGGGAGACCCAGTACTTC. It is translated as CASSPAGETQYF.

The genes are TRBV6-5 and TRBJ1-3; no firm D call. CDR1 and CDR2 from the germline V gene are MNHEY and SVGAGI. CDR3 length: 15 residues. Trimming cost V 0 bases and J 4 bases, with 10 bases left between them. The CDR3 protein is CASSYSVSLGNTIYF. In DNA form, the CDR3 reads TGTGCCAGCAGTTACTCTGTCAGTCTCGGAAACACCATATATTTT.

V and J are TRBV28 and TRBJ2-7, with unresolved D. Germline V gene data show CDR1 as MDHEN and CDR2 as SYDVKM. Trimming left V 6 bases short and J 6 bases short, with 9 bases between. The CDR3 is 11 amino acids. As DNA, the CDR3 is TGTGCCAGCAGCCTGGGTCGCGAGCAGTACTTC. Translation: CASSLGREQYF. Based on the CDR3 plus reference TRBV28 and TRBJ2-7, the full variable domain is DVKVTQSSRYLVKRTGEKVFLECVQDMDHENMFWYRQDPGLGLRLIYFSYDVKMKEKGDIPEGYSVSREKKERFSLILESASTNQTSMYLCASSLGREQYFGPGTRLTVT.

This clone was seen a handful of times. The chain couples TRBV6-2 or TRBV6-3 to TRBJ2-7; D may be TRBD1 (6 bases). The CDR3 loop spans 14 amino acids. Germline loops: CDR1 MNHEY, CDR2 SVGEGT. The V end was cut by 10 bases, the J end by 3 bases, with 19 bases between. The CDR3 here is CATNPRDNDYEQYF. CDR3 bases: TGTGCCACCAACCCCCGGGACAACGACTACGAGCAGTACTTC.

This chain joins TRBV29-1 and TRBJ2-1, with unresolved D. CDR3 length: 11 amino acids. Per germline, CDR1 SQVTM and CDR2 ANQGSEA. The V end lost 2 bases, the J end lost 15 bases, and 14 bases lay between the germline ends. The DNA for the CDR3 is TGCAGCGTTGAAATCGGGCTCTTGCGGTTCTTC. Amino acid sequence: CSVEIGLLRFF.

This chain links TRBV28 with TRBJ2-4; 9 bases line up with TRBD2. From germline, CDR1 is MDHEN and CDR2 SYDVKM. The CDR3 spans 16 residues. The V gene end was trimmed by 5 bases and the J gene end by 2 bases; junction bases not matched to a gene: 7. Here the CDR3 reads CASSGGLAETKNIQYF. DNA of the CDR3: TGTGCCAGCAGTGGGGGACTAGCTGAAACCAAAAACATTCAGTACTTC.

V is TRBV6-5 and J is TRBJ2-3, with D possibly being TRBD2 (6 bases). The V end was cut by 5 bases, the J end by 5 bases, with 17 bases between. There are 15 residues in the CDR3. The germline gives CDR1 MNHEY, CDR2 SVGAGI. The CDR3 sequence: CASSPNGGRLDTQYF. CDR3 in DNA: TGTGCCAGCAGTCCTAATGGGGGGAGGTTAGATACGCAGTATTTT.

The rearrangement links TRBV5-1 to TRBJ1-3; maybe TRBD1 (5 bases). CDR3 length: 13 residues. The germline V gene encodes CDR1 SGHRS and CDR2 YFSETQ. V was cut by 4 bases and J by 7 bases, with 12 bases left in between. CDR3 nucleotides: TGCGCCAGCAGCAAGGGGCAAGGGAACACCATATATTTT. Translating it yields CASSKGQGNTIYF.